Listed below are T cell receptor beta chains from one sample, sequenced in a study of blood T cell repertoires in COVID-19. Data came from immunoSEQ multiplex PCR; TCRdb stores just in-frame clones and leaves some out. Counted here are over 200,000 clones, about 83% occurring once; the ten biggest clones make up about 7.4%. The sequencing sample was made of peripheral blood. The receptors derive from a woman aged 50 to 65 with acute or convalescent COVID-19. Both conserved end residues are part of each CDR3. A D gene is named only where the DNA matches it firmly. A row's size may be missing; if present it is once, few, many or a size class.

j_call clone_size v_call d_call cdr3_aa cdr3_nt
TRBJ1-4 NA TRBV6-5 NA CASGGRSNEKLFF TGTGCCAGCGGAGGCAGGAGCAATGAAAAACTGTTTTTT
TRBJ2-3 NA TRBV6-1 NA CASSDIGVRSTDTQYF TGTGCCAGCAGTGATATCGGGGTCAGAAGCACAGATACGCAGTATTTT
TRBJ2-3 NA TRBV5-4 NA CASSLGSYSGSDTQYF TGTGCCAGCAGCTTGGGGTCCTACTCAGGGTCAGATACGCAGTATTTT
TRBJ2-3 NA TRBV10-3 TRBD2 CAISESGRAGDTQYF TGTGCCATCAGTGAGTCCGGGAGGGCCGGAGATACGCAGTATTTT
TRBJ2-1 NA TRBV9 TRBD1 CASSVVRGPSSYNEQFF TGTGCCAGCAGCGTAGTTAGGGGGCCGAGCTCCTACAATGAGCAGTTCTTC
TRBJ2-1 NA TRBV24-1 TRBD1 CATSDSRGSNIYNEQFF TGTGCCACCAGTGATTCCAGGGGGAGTAATATATACAATGAGCAGTTCTTC
TRBJ2-7 NA TRBV4-2 NA CASSGLTGSSYEQYF TGTGCCAGCAGCGGGTTAACGGGAAGCTCCTACGAGCAGTACTTC
TRBJ2-4 NA TRBV28 NA CASSLPGGPKNIQYF TGTGCCAGCAGTCTACCCGGGGGGCCCAAAAACATTCAGTACTTC
TRBJ2-1 NA TRBV27 TRBD2 CASSPGLAGGPHNEQFF TGTGCCAGCAGCCCGGGACTAGCGGGAGGGCCACACAATGAGCAGTTCTTC
TRBJ2-1 NA TRBV7-2 NA CASSLDLNSRNEQFF TGTGCCAGCAGCTTAGATTTAAACAGCAGGAATGAGCAGTTCTTC
TRBJ2-1 NA TRBV27 TRBD2 CASSRLGGVNEQFF TGTGCCAGCAGTCGCCTCGGGGGGGTTAATGAGCAGTTCTTC
TRBJ2-7 once TRBV6-5 NA CATWGTRSYEQYF TGTGCCACATGGGGGACACGCTCCTACGAGCAGTACTTC
TRBJ1-4 NA TRBV28 NA CASSLGGATNEKLFF TGTGCCAGCAGTTTAGGCGGGGCAACTAATGAAAAACTGTTTTTT
TRBJ2-7 NA TRBV13 NA CASSLETPLYTYEQYF TGTGCCAGCAGCTTAGAAACTCCCCTTTATACCTACGAGCAGTACTTC
TRBJ2-5 NA TRBV27 TRBD2 CASRRTSGGPETQYF TGTGCCAGCAGACGTACTAGCGGGGGGCCGGAGACCCAGTACTTC
TRBJ1-1 NA TRBV15 NA CATSREREPTEAFF TGTGCCACCAGCAGAGAAAGGGAGCCAACTGAAGCTTTCTTT
TRBJ2-7 NA TRBV2 TRBD1 CASSGTDRAYEQYF TGTGCCAGCAGTGGGACCGACAGGGCCTACGAGCAGTACTTC
TRBJ2-5 NA TRBV15 NA CATSRIGAGETQYF TGTGCCACCAGCAGAATTGGGGCAGGAGAGACCCAGTACTTC
TRBJ2-7 NA TRBV5-8 NA CASTPEPSSYEQYF TGTGCCAGCACCCCGGAGCCTAGCTCCTACGAGCAGTACTTC
TRBJ1-3 NA TRBV6-6 NA CASSYEADTIYF TGTGCCAGCAGTTACGAGGCTGACACCATATATTTT
TRBJ2-1 few TRBV5-1 TRBD2 CASSSIAGSYNEQFF TGCGCCAGCAGCTCCATAGCGGGGTCGTACAATGAGCAGTTCTTC
TRBJ2-2 NA TRBV30 NA CASRTAGTGELFF TGTGCCTCGAGGACTGCGGGCACCGGGGAGCTGTTTTTT
TRBJ2-4 NA TRBV14 NA CASSQLGSGVDIQYF TGTGCCAGCAGCCAATTAGGATCGGGAGTGGACATTCAGTACTTC
TRBJ1-4 NA TRBV2 TRBD1 CATYSGTGNEKLFF TGTGCCACCTATTCCGGGACAGGAAATGAAAAACTGTTTTTT
TRBJ1-2 few TRBV29-1 NA CSVGGGARYGYTF TGCAGCGTTGGGGGGGGCGCAAGATATGGCTACACCTTC